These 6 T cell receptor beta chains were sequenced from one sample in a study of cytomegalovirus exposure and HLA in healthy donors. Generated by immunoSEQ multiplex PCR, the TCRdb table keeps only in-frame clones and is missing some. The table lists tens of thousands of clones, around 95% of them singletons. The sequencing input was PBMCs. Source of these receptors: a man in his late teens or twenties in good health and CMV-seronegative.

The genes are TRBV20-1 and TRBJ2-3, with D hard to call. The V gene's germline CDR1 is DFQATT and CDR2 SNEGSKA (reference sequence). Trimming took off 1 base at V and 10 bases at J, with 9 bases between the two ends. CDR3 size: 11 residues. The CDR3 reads CSARAPESQYF. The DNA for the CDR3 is TGCAGTGCTAGAGCACCGGAGTCGCAGTATTTT.

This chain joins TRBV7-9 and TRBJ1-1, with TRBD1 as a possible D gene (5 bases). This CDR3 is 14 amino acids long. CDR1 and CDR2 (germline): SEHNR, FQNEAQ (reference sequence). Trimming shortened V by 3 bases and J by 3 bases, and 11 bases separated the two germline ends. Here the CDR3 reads CASSLTAQDTEAFF. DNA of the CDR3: TGTGCCAGCAGCTTGACAGCCCAGGACACTGAAGCTTTCTTT.

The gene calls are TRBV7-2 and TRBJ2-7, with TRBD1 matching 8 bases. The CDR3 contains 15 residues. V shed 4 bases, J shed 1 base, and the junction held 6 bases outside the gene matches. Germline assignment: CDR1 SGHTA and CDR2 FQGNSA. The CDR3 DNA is TGTGCCAGCAGCTCCGGACAGGGATGGTCCTACGAGCAGTACTTC. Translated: CASSSGQGWSYEQYF.

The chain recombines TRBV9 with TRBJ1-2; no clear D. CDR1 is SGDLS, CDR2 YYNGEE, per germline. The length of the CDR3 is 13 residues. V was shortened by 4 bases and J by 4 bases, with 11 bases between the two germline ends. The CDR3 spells CASSPGGSYGYTF. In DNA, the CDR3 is TGTGCCAGCAGCCCCGGAGGAAGCTATGGCTACACCTTC.

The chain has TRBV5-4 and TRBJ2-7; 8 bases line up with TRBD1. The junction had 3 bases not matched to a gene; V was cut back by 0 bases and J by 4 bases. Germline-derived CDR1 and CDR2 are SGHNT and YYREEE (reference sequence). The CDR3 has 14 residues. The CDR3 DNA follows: TGTGCCAGCAGCTTGGAGGGACAGGCTTACGAGCAGTACTTC. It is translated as CASSLEGQAYEQYF.

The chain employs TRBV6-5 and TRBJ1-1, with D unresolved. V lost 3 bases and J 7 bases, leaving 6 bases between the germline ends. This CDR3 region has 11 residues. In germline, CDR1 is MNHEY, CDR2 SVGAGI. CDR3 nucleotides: TGTGCCAGCAGTTATGGCTTTGAAGCTTTCTTT. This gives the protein CASSYGFEAFF.